The clone carrying this T cell receptor beta chain was recorded many times. The antigen remains undetermined. The CDR3 runs to 15 residues. Trimming shortened V by 0 bases and J by 6 bases, and 15 bases separated the two germline ends. CDR1 and CDR2 (germline): DFQATT, SNEGSKA (reference sequence). TCRdb recomputed calls from the 5' RACE reads with MiXCR, one row per CDR3 protein. The sample includes about 720,000 distinct CDR3 sequences, roughly 20% of them seen just once. The sample comes from a study of identical twins. Notes on the study in general: Cross-sectional statistics underpinned the conclusions; the same donors were not followed. Out-of-frame TCR alpha sharing in monozygotic twins exceeded recombination model predictions. Insertions were reduced in abundant cord blood beta clonotypes but not in memory repertoires.

A further study also used this sample, focusing on T cells expressing NK-cell markers. That paper adds: Restriction of sorting to alpha-beta TCR T cells was accomplished in several experiments using an anti-gamma-delta TCR antibody.

This rearrangement joins TRBV20-1 to TRBJ2-1; D is unresolved. This clonotype was sampled from a woman aged 18-35 years in good health. The sample taken for sequencing was PBMCs. CDR3 bases: TGCAGTGCTAGAGATATGCGGTCGGTGGCCAATGAGCAGTTCTTC. It translates to CSARDMRSVANEQFF.